These 6 T cell receptor beta chains originate from one sample sequenced in a study of tumor-infiltrating lymphocytes in primary liver carcinoma. Reverse transcription of approximately 500 ng total RNA with a constant-region primer produced TCR beta cDNA. Amplification in three nested multiplex PCR rounds with slightly modified ARM-PCR gave rise to TCR beta libraries. Running 10 cycles apiece, the first two PCR rounds relied on TRBV1-TRBV30 forward primers together with a C-beta reverse primer. MiXCR was run by TCRdb on the multiplex PCR reads, yielding one entry per CDR3 protein. Here the sample spans 95,000 to 150,000 distinct CDR3 sequences, around 70% being singletons. Both RNA and DNA were isolated together from around 20-30 mg of bulk tissue that had not been sorted. The sample comprised tumor-adjacent normal liver tissue. The receptors were gathered from a woman aged 55-75 years with primary liver carcinoma and hepatitis B virus infection.

This clonotype was picked up many times. This rearrangement joins TRBV10-2 to TRBJ2-2; D unclear. The CDR3 is made up of 16 amino acids. Trimming shortened V by 0 bases and J by 7 bases, and 15 bases separated the two germline ends. CDR1 is WSHSY and CDR2 is SAAADI in the germline V gene. Here the CDR3 DNA reads TGCGCCAGCAGTGAGTCGCGGCCGGCAGTTGGCGGGGAGCTGTTTTTT. Translating it yields CASSESRPAVGGELFF.

This clonotype was detected many times. V gene TRBV29-1 combines with J gene TRBJ2-7, with D hard to call. The V end was cut by 7 bases, the J end by 5 bases, with 15 bases between. The CDR3 consists of 12 residues. Germline V lookup: CDR1 SQVTM, CDR2 ANQGSEA. This chain's CDR3 is CSASLSLHEQYF. CDR3 coding DNA: TGCAGCGCCTCCCTTTCCCTCCACGAGCAGTACTTC.

The chain recombines TRBV7-8 with TRBJ1-2; TRBD1 matches at 7 bases. This CDR3 has 17 residues. Germline lookup yields CDR1 SGHVS and CDR2 FQNEAQ. CDR3 region: CVNSLIPLGQPNYGYTF. DNA of the CDR3: TGTGTCAACAGCCTAATCCCATTGGGACAGCCAAACTATGGCTACACCTTC.

This sequence joins TRBV12-3 or TRBV12-4 and TRBJ1-5; perhaps TRBD1 as D (6 bases). CDR3 length equals 14 residues. The CDR3 sequence: CVSSSQGLGQPQHF. In DNA, the CDR3 is TGTGTTAGCAGTTCCCAGGGGCTGGGTCAGCCCCAGCATTTT.

The rearrangement joins TRBV29-1 to TRBJ2-3, with D perhaps TRBD1 or TRBD2 (5 bases each). Trimming took 8 bases from V and 2 from J, leaving 17 bases between them. The CDR3 contains 14 residues. Germline lookup yields CDR1 SQVTM and CDR2 ANQGSEA. Here the CDR3 DNA reads TGCAGCTTGTCGGGGCGGTGGACCACAGATACGCAGTATTTT. Protein: CSLSGRWTTDTQYF.

This rearrangement joins TRBV6-5 to TRBJ2-1; 11 bases map to TRBD1. Germline V gives CDR1 MNHEY, CDR2 SVGAGI. The junction had 16 bases not matched to a gene; V was cut back by 2 bases and J by 1 base. The CDR3 is 21 amino acids. The CDR3 region is CASSYGTGGLVGALSYNEQFF. CDR3 coding DNA: TGTGCCAGCAGTTACGGGACAGGGGGACTAGTGGGAGCTCTTTCCTACAATGAGCAGTTCTTC.